The rows below give T cell receptor beta chains drawn from one sample of a study of vaccination effects on CD4 cells after COVID-19. Assay: immunoSEQ multiplex PCR; the TCRdb copy retains only in-frame clones and omits some. The profile shows about 61,000 clones, roughly 76% of them singletons. Antigens of these TCRs are unknown. The sample in question was CD4+ T cells from PBMCs cultured with HCoV-229E spike peptides, obtained before COVID-19 vaccination. Receptors were obtained from a human donor who received a COVID-19 vaccine. CDR3s include the opening cysteine and the closing phenylalanine or tryptophan. The D gene is left open where the match is weak. Some rows have no size entry. The others give once, few or many, or a class for an expanded clone.

CDR3aa: CASSLIGAGGFYGYTF
CDR3nt: TGTGCCAGCAGCTTAATAGGCGCAGGGGGTTTCTATGGCTACACCTTC
abundance: -
v_gene: TRBV7-2
d_gene: TRBD1
j_gene: TRBJ1-2

CDR3aa: CASSLGGQGANTIYF
CDR3nt: TGCGCCAGCAGCTTGGGGGGACAGGGGGCCAACACCATATATTTT
abundance: -
v_gene: TRBV5-1
d_gene: TRBD1
j_gene: TRBJ1-3

CDR3aa: CASSEGGRNTEAFF
CDR3nt: TGTGCCAGCAGCGAGGGGGGTCGGAACACTGAAGCTTTCTTT
abundance: few
v_gene: TRBV5-4
d_gene: -
j_gene: TRBJ1-1

CDR3aa: CASSVGGLGEKLFF
CDR3nt: TGTGCCAGCAGCGTCGGGGGGTTGGGTGAAAAACTGTTTTTT
abundance: -
v_gene: TRBV9
d_gene: -
j_gene: TRBJ1-4

CDR3aa: CASTSGQYNYGYTF
CDR3nt: TGTGCCAGCACGTCCGGACAGTACAACTATGGCTACACCTTC
abundance: -
v_gene: TRBV21-1
d_gene: -
j_gene: TRBJ1-2

CDR3aa: CASSPRGGDGYTF
CDR3nt: TGTGCCAGCAGTCCCAGGGGGGGGGACGGCTACACCTTC
abundance: -
v_gene: TRBV6-6
d_gene: TRBD1
j_gene: TRBJ1-2

CDR3aa: CASSPGRYGYTF
CDR3nt: TGCGCCAGCAGCCCGGGACGGTATGGCTACACCTTC
abundance: -
v_gene: TRBV5-1
d_gene: -
j_gene: TRBJ1-2

CDR3aa: CASSDLPSGNTIYF
CDR3nt: TGTGCCAGCAGTGATTTACCTTCTGGAAACACCATATATTTT
abundance: -
v_gene: TRBV6-1
d_gene: -
j_gene: TRBJ1-3

CDR3aa: CAWSEGLDGYTF
CDR3nt: TGTGCCTGGAGTGAGGGGTTGGATGGCTACACCTTC
abundance: few
v_gene: TRBV30
d_gene: -
j_gene: TRBJ1-2

CDR3aa: CASSVAGGARPTEFYNEQFF
CDR3nt: TGTGCCAGCAGCGTAGCCGGGGGGGCGCGACCAACTGAATTTTACAATGAGCAGTTCTTC
abundance: -
v_gene: TRBV9
d_gene: TRBD2
j_gene: TRBJ2-1

CDR3aa: CASSTRPYDEQFF
CDR3nt: TGTGCCAGCAGCACCCGGCCGTACGATGAGCAGTTCTTC
abundance: -
v_gene: TRBV7-3
d_gene: -
j_gene: TRBJ2-1

CDR3aa: CASSIRTGGSTDTQYF
CDR3nt: TGTGCCAGCAGCATTCGTACGGGGGGTAGCACAGATACGCAGTATTTT
abundance: -
v_gene: TRBV7-2
d_gene: TRBD2
j_gene: TRBJ2-3

CDR3aa: CASSLRGGATDTQYF
CDR3nt: TGTGCCAGCAGCTTACGCGGGGGGGCCACAGATACGCAGTATTTT
abundance: -
v_gene: TRBV7-3
d_gene: TRBD2
j_gene: TRBJ2-3

CDR3aa: CASSESVLSSTDTQYF
CDR3nt: TGCGCCAGCAGTGAGTCGGTACTTTCTAGCACAGATACGCAGTATTTT
abundance: -
v_gene: TRBV10-1
d_gene: -
j_gene: TRBJ2-3

CDR3aa: CASSEAGRWAQYF
CDR3nt: TGTGCCAGCAGCGAAGCGGGGCGATGGGCCCAGTACTTC
abundance: -
v_gene: TRBV6-1
d_gene: TRBD2
j_gene: TRBJ2-5

CDR3aa: CASSPRGSSYNEQFF
CDR3nt: TGTGCCAGCTCACCGCGGGGGAGCTCCTACAATGAGCAGTTCTTC
abundance: -
v_gene: TRBV18
d_gene: TRBD2
j_gene: TRBJ2-1

CDR3aa: CASSQDANANYGYTF
CDR3nt: TGCGCCAGCAGCCAAGATGCCAACGCGAACTATGGCTACACCTTC
abundance: -
v_gene: TRBV4-1
d_gene: -
j_gene: TRBJ1-2

CDR3aa: CASSRGLADNEQFF
CDR3nt: TGTGCCAGCAGCCGGGGACTAGCCGACAATGAGCAGTTCTTC
abundance: -
v_gene: TRBV11-3
d_gene: TRBD2
j_gene: TRBJ2-1

CDR3aa: CASTTGQSFGYTF
CDR3nt: TGTGCCAGCACTACGGGACAGTCCTTTGGCTACACCTTC
abundance: few
v_gene: TRBV28
d_gene: TRBD1
j_gene: TRBJ1-2

CDR3aa: CASSVGPSGRTNTGELFF
CDR3nt: TGTGCCAGCAGCGTAGGGCCTAGCGGGCGTACGAACACCGGGGAGCTGTTTTTT
abundance: -
v_gene: TRBV9
d_gene: TRBD2
j_gene: TRBJ2-2

CDR3aa: CASSLGGRRGYTF
CDR3nt: TGTGCCAGCAGCTTAGGGGGGCGCAGGGGCTACACCTTC
abundance: -
v_gene: TRBV11-2
d_gene: -
j_gene: TRBJ1-2

CDR3aa: CASSQSPQSEQFF
CDR3nt: TGTGCCAGCAGTCAGTCTCCTCAGAGTGAGCAGTTCTTC
abundance: -
v_gene: TRBV6-2/TRBV6-3
d_gene: -
j_gene: TRBJ2-1

CDR3aa: CASSLERDRVRETQYF
CDR3nt: TGCGCCAGCAGCTTGGAGCGGGACAGGGTGCGAGAGACCCAGTACTTC
abundance: -
v_gene: TRBV5-1
d_gene: TRBD1
j_gene: TRBJ2-5

CDR3aa: CASSFSPSRVYNEQFF
CDR3nt: TGTGCCAGCAGTTTTTCCCCCTCTCGGGTGTACAATGAGCAGTTCTTC
abundance: -
v_gene: TRBV27
d_gene: -
j_gene: TRBJ2-1

CDR3aa: CASSPPLLAVQYF
CDR3nt: TGTGCCAGCTCACCACCTTTACTAGCCGTACAGTACTTC
abundance: once
v_gene: TRBV18
d_gene: -
j_gene: TRBJ2-5

CDR3aa: CASSAGGQETQYF
CDR3nt: TGTGCCAGCAGCGCGGGGGGGCAAGAGACCCAGTACTTC
abundance: -
v_gene: TRBV9
d_gene: TRBD2
j_gene: TRBJ2-5

CDR3aa: CASSLPGVSYNEQFF
CDR3nt: TGCGCCAGCAGCTTGCCAGGTGTTTCCTACAATGAGCAGTTCTTC
abundance: -
v_gene: TRBV5-1
d_gene: -
j_gene: TRBJ2-1

CDR3aa: CASSRGQGETQYF
CDR3nt: TGTGCCAGCAGCCGGGGACAGGGAGAGACCCAGTACTTC
abundance: -
v_gene: TRBV7-2
d_gene: TRBD1
j_gene: TRBJ2-5

CDR3aa: CASSLGGQGGSPLHF
CDR3nt: TGTGCCAGCAGCTTAGGGGGACAGGGGGGTTCACCCCTCCACTTT
abundance: -
v_gene: TRBV11-2
d_gene: TRBD1
j_gene: TRBJ1-6

CDR3aa: CASSVLRNTIYF
CDR3nt: TGTGCCAGTAGCGTCCTCAGAAACACCATATATTTT
abundance: -
v_gene: TRBV19
d_gene: -
j_gene: TRBJ1-3

CDR3aa: CASSVAFGGGVSGYTF
CDR3nt: TGTGCCAGCAGCGTAGCTTTTGGTGGAGGGGTTAGTGGCTACACCTTC
abundance: -
v_gene: TRBV9
d_gene: -
j_gene: TRBJ1-2

CDR3aa: CASSPRGQGIVQPQHF
CDR3nt: TGTGCCAGCAGTCCCAGGGGACAGGGGATAGTTCAGCCCCAGCATTTT
abundance: -
v_gene: TRBV28
d_gene: TRBD1
j_gene: TRBJ1-5

CDR3aa: CASSPTGGEETQYF
CDR3nt: TGTGCCAGCAGCCCGACAGGGGGCGAGGAGACCCAGTACTTC
abundance: few
v_gene: TRBV11-2
d_gene: TRBD1
j_gene: TRBJ2-5

CDR3aa: CASSVVAFADTQYF
CDR3nt: TGTGCCAGCAGCGTAGTAGCGTTCGCAGATACGCAGTATTTT
abundance: -
v_gene: TRBV9
d_gene: -
j_gene: TRBJ2-3

CDR3aa: CASSDSTGGSYNEQFF
CDR3nt: TGTGCCAGCAGTGACTCGACCGGGGGCTCCTACAATGAGCAGTTCTTC
abundance: -
v_gene: TRBV6-4
d_gene: -
j_gene: TRBJ2-1

CDR3aa: CATQGGGYTF
CDR3nt: TGTGCCACCCAGGGTGGTGGCTACACCTTC
abundance: -
v_gene: TRBV6-6
d_gene: -
j_gene: TRBJ1-2

CDR3aa: CASSWANTGELFF
CDR3nt: TGTGCCAGCAGTTGGGCGAACACCGGGGAGCTGTTTTTT
abundance: few
v_gene: TRBV6-2/TRBV6-3
d_gene: -
j_gene: TRBJ2-2

CDR3aa: CASSSGTAYGYTF
CDR3nt: TGTGCCAGCAGCTCCGGGACAGCCTATGGCTACACCTTC
abundance: few
v_gene: TRBV5-4
d_gene: TRBD1
j_gene: TRBJ1-2

CDR3aa: CSVGSGETQYF
CDR3nt: TGCAGCGTTGGAAGTGGAGAGACCCAGTACTTC
abundance: -
v_gene: TRBV29-1
d_gene: -
j_gene: TRBJ2-5

CDR3aa: CASSPLQHSSTDTQYF
CDR3nt: TGTGCCAGCTCTCCATTACAGCACTCTAGCACAGATACGCAGTATTTT
abundance: -
v_gene: TRBV18
d_gene: -
j_gene: TRBJ2-3

CDR3aa: CASSLGGFADTQYF
CDR3nt: TGTGCCAGCAGCCTCGGCGGGTTTGCAGATACGCAGTATTTT
abundance: -
v_gene: TRBV5-4
d_gene: -
j_gene: TRBJ2-3

CDR3aa: CASSYSGGARNIQYF
CDR3nt: TGTGCCAGCAGCTACAGCGGGGGGGCCAGGAACATTCAGTACTTC
abundance: once
v_gene: TRBV7-9
d_gene: TRBD2
j_gene: TRBJ2-4

CDR3aa: CASSHLVGRTGELFF
CDR3nt: TGTGCCAGCAGTCATCTGGTAGGGAGGACCGGGGAGCTGTTTTTT
abundance: -
v_gene: TRBV2
d_gene: -
j_gene: TRBJ2-2

CDR3aa: CASSQVGYGNEKLFF
CDR3nt: TGTGCCAGCAGCCAAGTAGGATATGGGAATGAAAAACTGTTTTTT
abundance: -
v_gene: TRBV3-1/TRBV3-2
d_gene: -
j_gene: TRBJ1-4

CDR3aa: CASRTGGPGNTIYF
CDR3nt: TGTGCCAGCAGAACCGGGGGGCCGGGAAACACCATATATTTT
abundance: few
v_gene: TRBV6-5
d_gene: -
j_gene: TRBJ1-3

CDR3aa: CASAPGRIFRAHGYTF
CDR3nt: TGTGCCAGCGCGCCGGGACGGATCTTCAGAGCCCATGGCTACACCTTC
abundance: -
v_gene: TRBV27
d_gene: -
j_gene: TRBJ1-2

CDR3aa: CASSPGPSSYNEQFF
CDR3nt: TGTGCCAGCTCACCGGGGCCTAGCTCCTACAATGAGCAGTTCTTC
abundance: -
v_gene: TRBV18
d_gene: -
j_gene: TRBJ2-1

CDR3aa: CASGCRSYGYTF
CDR3nt: TGCGCCAGCGGTTGCAGGAGCTATGGCTACACCTTC
abundance: -
v_gene: TRBV10-1
d_gene: -
j_gene: TRBJ1-2

CDR3aa: CASSDTGLTGNTIYF
CDR3nt: TGTGCCAGCAGTGACACAGGGCTTACTGGAAACACCATATATTTT
abundance: -
v_gene: TRBV27
d_gene: -
j_gene: TRBJ1-3

CDR3aa: CASSVGLADYNEQFF
CDR3nt: TGTGCCAGCAGCGTAGGGCTAGCGGACTACAATGAGCAGTTCTTC
abundance: -
v_gene: TRBV9
d_gene: TRBD2
j_gene: TRBJ2-1

CDR3aa: CASSLAGGRVNEQFF
CDR3nt: TGTGCCAGCAGCTTAGCAGGGGGCAGGGTCAATGAGCAGTTCTTC
abundance: -
v_gene: TRBV7-2
d_gene: TRBD1
j_gene: TRBJ2-1